This TCR beta chain is from a study of blood T cell repertoires in COVID-19. Turning to the study itself: The United States, Italy and Spain supplied acute and convalescent COVID-19 samples. Sample material is recorded as cDNA or gDNA derived from T cells, B-cell-depleted T cells, or PBMCs.

The germline V gene has CDR1 SGHRS and CDR2 YFSETQ. There are 13 residues in the CDR3. V lost 1 base and J lost 11, with 10 bases in between. Sequencing used immunoSEQ multiplex PCR; TCRdb keeps in-frame clones, though not all of them. Of some 200,000 clones listed, around 91% are singletons. The participants were between about 18 and 90 years old and came from about two dozen US areas. Researchers sorted participants into cohorts using their self-reported clinical history. This sequence originates from a woman aged 18-29 years in a cohort exposed to, infected with or recovered from COVID-19 (not recorded which). V gene TRBV5-1 combines with J gene TRBJ1-6, with unresolved D. The material sequenced was PBMCs or T cells enriched from blood (not recorded which). The CDR3 sequence: CASSLSGSAPLHF. The CDR3 coding sequence is TGCGCCAGCAGCTTGTCTGGGAGTGCACCCCTCCACTTT.